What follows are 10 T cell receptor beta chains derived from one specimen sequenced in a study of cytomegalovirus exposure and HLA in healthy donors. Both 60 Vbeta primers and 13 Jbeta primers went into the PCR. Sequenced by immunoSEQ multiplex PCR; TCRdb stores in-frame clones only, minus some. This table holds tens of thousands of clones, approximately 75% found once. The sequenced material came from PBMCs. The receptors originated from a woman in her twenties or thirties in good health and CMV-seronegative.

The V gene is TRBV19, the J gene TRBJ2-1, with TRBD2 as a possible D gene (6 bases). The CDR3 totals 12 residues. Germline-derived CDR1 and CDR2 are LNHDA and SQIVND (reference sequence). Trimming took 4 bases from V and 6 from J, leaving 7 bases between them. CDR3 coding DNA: TGTGCCAGTAGTAGGGGGGTCAATGAGCAGTTCTTC. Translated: CASSRGVNEQFF.

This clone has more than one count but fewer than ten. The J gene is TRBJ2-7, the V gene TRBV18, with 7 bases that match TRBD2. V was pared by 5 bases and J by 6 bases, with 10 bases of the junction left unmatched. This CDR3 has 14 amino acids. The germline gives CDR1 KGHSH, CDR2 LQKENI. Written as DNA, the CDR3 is TGTGCCAGCTCATCAGGACGGGAGGCCTCCGAGCAGTACGTC. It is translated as CASSSGREASEQYV.

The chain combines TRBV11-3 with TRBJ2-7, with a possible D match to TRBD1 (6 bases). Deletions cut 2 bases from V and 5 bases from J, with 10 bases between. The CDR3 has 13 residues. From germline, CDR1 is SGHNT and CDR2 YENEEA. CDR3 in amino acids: CASSLNPGDEQYF. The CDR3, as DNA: TGTGCCAGCAGCTTAAATCCAGGGGACGAGCAGTACTTC.

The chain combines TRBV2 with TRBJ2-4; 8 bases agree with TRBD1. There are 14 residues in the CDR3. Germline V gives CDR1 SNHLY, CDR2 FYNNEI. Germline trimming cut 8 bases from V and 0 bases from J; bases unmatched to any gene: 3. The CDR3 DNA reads TGTGCCAGCGGGACAGGCCTAGCCAAAAACATTCAGTACTTC. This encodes CASGTGLAKNIQYF.

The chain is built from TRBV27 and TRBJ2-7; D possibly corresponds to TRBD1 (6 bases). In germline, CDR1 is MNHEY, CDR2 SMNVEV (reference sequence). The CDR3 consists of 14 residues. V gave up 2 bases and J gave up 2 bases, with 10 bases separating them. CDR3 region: CASSLGGRPYEQYF. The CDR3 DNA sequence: TGTGCCAGCAGTTTAGGGGGCAGACCCTACGAGCAGTACTTC.

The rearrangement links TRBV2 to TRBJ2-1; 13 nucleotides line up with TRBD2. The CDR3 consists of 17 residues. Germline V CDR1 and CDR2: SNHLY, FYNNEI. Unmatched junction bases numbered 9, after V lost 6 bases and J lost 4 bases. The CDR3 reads CASSAGLAGVLYNEQFF. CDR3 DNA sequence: TGTGCCAGCAGCGCCGGACTAGCGGGAGTCTTGTACAATGAGCAGTTCTTC. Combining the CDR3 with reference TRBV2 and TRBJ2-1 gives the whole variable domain EPEVTQTPSHQVTQMGQEVILRCVPISNHLYFYWYRQILGQKVEFLVSFYNNEISEKSEIFDDQFSVERPDGSNFTLKIRSTKLEDSAMYFCASSAGLAGVLYNEQFFGPGTRLTVL.

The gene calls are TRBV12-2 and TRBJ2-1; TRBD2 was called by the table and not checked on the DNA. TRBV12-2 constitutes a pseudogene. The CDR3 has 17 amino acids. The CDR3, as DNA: TGTGCAAGTCGCTTACCCACGGGACTAGCGGTCTACAATGAGCAGTTCTTC. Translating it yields CASRLPTGLAVYNEQFF.

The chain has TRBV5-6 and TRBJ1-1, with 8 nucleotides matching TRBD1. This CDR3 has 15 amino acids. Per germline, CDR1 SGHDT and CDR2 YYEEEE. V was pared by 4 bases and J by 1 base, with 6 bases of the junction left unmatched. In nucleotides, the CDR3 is TGTGCCAGCAGCATGACAGGGGCTTCGAACACTGAAGCTTTCTTT. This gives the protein CASSMTGASNTEAFF.

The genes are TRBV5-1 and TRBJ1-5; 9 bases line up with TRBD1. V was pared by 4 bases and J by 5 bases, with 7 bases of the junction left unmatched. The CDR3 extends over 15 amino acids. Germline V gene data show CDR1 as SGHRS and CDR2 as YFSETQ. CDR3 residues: CASSPGTGRDQPQHF. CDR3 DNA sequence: TGCGCCAGCAGCCCTGGGACAGGGAGAGATCAGCCCCAGCATTTT. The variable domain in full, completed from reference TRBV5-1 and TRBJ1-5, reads KAGVTQTPRYLIKTRGQQVTLSCSPISGHRSVSWYQQTPGQGLQFLFEYFSETQRNKGNFPGRFSGRQFSNSRSEMNVSTLELGDSALYLCASSPGTGRDQPQHFGDGTRLSIL.

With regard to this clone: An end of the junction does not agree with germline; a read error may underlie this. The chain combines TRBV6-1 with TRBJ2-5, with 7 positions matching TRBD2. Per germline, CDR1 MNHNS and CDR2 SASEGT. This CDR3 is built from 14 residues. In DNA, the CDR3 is TGTGCCAGCAGCCCCCTCACGGGAGGCTGCCAAGGTGACTTC. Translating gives CASSPLTGGCQGDF.